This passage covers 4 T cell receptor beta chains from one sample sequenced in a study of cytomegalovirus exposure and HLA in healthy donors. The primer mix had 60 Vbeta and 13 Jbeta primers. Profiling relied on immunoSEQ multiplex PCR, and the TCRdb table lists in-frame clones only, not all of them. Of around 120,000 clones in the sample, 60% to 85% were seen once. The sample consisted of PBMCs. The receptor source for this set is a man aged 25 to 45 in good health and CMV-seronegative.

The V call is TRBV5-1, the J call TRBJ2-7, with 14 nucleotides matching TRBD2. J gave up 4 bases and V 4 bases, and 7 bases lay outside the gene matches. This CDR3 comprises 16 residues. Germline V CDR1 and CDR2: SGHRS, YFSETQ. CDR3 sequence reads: CASSPGLAGGTYEQYF. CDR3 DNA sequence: TGCGCCAGCAGCCCAGGACTAGCGGGAGGAACGTACGAGCAGTACTTC.

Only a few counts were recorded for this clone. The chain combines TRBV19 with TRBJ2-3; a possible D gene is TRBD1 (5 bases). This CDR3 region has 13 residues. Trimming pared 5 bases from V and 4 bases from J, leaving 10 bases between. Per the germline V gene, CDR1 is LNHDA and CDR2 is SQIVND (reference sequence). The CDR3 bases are TGTGCCAGTAGTTGGGGCAGCTCAGATACGCAGTATTTT. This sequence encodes CASSWGSSDTQYF.

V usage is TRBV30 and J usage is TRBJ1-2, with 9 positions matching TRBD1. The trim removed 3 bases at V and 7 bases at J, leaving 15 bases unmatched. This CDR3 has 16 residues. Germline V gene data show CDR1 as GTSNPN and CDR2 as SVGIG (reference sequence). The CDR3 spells CAWSETGTGRAGGYTF. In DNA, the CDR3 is TGTGCCTGGAGCGAAACGGGGACAGGGAGAGCAGGTGGCTACACCTTC.

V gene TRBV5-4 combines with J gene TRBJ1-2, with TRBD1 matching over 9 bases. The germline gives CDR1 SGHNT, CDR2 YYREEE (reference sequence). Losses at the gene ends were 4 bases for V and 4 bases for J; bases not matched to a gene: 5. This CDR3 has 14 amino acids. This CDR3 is CASSAGQGSYGYTF. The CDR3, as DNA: TGTGCCAGCAGCGCGGGACAGGGAAGCTATGGCTACACCTTC.